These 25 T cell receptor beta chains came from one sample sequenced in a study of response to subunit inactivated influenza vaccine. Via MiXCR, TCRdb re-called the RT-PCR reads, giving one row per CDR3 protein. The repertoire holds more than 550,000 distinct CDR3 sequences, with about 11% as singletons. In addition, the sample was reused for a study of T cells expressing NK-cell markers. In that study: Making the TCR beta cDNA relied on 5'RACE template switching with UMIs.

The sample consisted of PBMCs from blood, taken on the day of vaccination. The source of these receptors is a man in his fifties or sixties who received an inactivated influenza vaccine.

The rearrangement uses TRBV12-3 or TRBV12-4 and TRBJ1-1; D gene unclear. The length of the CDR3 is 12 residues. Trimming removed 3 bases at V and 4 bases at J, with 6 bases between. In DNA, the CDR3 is TGTGCCAGCAGTTTTTACGGCACTGAAGCTTTCTTT. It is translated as CASSFYGTEAFF.

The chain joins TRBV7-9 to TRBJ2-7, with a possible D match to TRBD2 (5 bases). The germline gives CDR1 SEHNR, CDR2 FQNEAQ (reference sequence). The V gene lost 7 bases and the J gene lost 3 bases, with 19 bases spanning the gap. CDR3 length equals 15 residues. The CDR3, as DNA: TGTGCCAGCACCGAAGGAGGACTCGGTGTCTACGAGCAGTACTTC. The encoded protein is CASTEGGLGVYEQYF.

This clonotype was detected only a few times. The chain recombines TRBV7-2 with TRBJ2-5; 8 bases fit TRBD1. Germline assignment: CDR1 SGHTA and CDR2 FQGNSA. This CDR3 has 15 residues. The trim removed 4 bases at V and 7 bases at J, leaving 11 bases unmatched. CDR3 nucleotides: TGTGCCAGCAGCTCCGACAGGGGCGGATTGGGGACCCAGTACTTC. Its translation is CASSSDRGGLGTQYF.

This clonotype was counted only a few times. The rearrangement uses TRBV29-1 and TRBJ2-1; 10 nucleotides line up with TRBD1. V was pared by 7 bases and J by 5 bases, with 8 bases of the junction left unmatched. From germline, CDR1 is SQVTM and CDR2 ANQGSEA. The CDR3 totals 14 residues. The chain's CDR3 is CSGGGGQGHNEQFF. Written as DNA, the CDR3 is TGCAGCGGAGGGGGGGGACAGGGGCACAATGAGCAGTTCTTC.

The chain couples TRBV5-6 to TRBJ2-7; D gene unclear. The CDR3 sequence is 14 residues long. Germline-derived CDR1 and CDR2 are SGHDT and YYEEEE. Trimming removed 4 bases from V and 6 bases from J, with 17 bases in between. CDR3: CASSSILSLGEQYF. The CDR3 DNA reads TGTGCCAGCAGCAGCATCCTCTCCTTAGGCGAGCAGTACTTC.

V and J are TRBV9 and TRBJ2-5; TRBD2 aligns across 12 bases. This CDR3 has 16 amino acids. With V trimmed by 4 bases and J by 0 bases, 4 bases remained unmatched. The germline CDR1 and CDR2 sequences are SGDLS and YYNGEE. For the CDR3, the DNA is TGTGCCAGCAGCCACGGACTAGCGGGATACCAAGAGACCCAGTACTTC. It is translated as CASSHGLAGYQETQYF.

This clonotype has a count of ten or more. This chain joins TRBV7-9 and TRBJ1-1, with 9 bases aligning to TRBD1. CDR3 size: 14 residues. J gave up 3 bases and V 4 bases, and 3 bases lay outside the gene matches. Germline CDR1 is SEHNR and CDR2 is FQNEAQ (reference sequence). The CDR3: CASSYGQGYTEAFF. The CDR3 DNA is TGTGCCAGCAGCTACGGACAGGGGTACACTGAAGCTTTCTTT.

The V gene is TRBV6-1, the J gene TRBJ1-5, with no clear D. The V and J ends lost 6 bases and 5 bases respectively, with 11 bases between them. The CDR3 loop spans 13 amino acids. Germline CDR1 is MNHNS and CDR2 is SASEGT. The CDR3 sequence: CASRSHPDQPQHF. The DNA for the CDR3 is TGTGCCAGCAGGTCGCACCCGGATCAGCCCCAGCATTTT.

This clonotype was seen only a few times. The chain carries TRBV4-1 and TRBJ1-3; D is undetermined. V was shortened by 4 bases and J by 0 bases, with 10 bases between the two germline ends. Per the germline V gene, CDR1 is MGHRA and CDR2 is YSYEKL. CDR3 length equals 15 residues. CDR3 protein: CASSPRSFSGNTIYF. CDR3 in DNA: TGCGCCAGCAGCCCCAGGAGTTTCTCTGGAAACACCATATATTTT.

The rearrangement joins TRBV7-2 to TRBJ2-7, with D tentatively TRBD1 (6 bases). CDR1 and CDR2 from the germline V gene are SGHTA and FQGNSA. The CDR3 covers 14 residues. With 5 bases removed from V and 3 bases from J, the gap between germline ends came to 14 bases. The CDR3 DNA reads TGTGCCAGCAGCCGACGAACAGGGTTCTACGAGCAGTACTTC. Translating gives CASSRRTGFYEQYF.

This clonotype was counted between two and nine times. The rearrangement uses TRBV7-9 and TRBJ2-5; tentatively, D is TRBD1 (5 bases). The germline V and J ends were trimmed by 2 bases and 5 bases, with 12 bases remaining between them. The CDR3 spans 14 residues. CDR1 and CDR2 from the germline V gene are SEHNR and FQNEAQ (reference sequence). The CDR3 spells CASSLQDWGETQYF. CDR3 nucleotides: TGTGCCAGCAGCTTACAAGATTGGGGCGAGACCCAGTACTTC.

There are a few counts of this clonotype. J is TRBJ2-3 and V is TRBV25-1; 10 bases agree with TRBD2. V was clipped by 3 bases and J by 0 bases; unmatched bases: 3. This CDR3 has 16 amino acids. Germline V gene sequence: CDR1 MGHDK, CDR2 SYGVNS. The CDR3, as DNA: TGTGCCAGCAGTGATACTAGCGGGATTAGCACAGATACGCAGTATTTT. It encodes CASSDTSGISTDTQYF.

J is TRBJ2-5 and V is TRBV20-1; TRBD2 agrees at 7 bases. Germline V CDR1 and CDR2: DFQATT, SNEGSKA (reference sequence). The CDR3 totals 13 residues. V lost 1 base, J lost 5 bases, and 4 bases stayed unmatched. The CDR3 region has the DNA TGCAGTGCTAGAGTTGGGGGGGGGGAGACCCAGTACTTC. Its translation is CSARVGGGETQYF.

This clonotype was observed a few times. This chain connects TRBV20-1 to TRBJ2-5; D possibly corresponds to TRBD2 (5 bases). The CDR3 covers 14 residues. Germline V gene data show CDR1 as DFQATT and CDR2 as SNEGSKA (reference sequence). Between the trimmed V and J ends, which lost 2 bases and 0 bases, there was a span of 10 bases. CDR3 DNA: TGCAGTGCTAGAAAAGTAGCGAACCAAGAGACCCAGTACTTC. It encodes CSARKVANQETQYF.

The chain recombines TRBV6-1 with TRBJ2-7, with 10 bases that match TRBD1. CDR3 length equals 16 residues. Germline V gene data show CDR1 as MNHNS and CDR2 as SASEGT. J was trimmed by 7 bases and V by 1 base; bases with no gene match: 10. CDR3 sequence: CASSEGFWTGGLEQYF. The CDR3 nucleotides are TGTGCCAGCAGTGAAGGATTTTGGACAGGGGGTCTGGAGCAGTACTTC.

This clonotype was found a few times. The CDR3 DNA follows: TGTGCCAGTAGTCCCGGGACTGCGGGCCTCGAGCAGTACTTC. Amino acid sequence: CASSPGTAGLEQYF. V gene TRBV19 combines with J gene TRBJ2-7, with D possibly matching TRBD2 (6 bases). Trimming removed 5 bases from V and 6 bases from J, with 17 bases in between. CDR1 is LNHDA, CDR2 SQIVND, per germline (reference sequence). The CDR3 runs 14 residues.

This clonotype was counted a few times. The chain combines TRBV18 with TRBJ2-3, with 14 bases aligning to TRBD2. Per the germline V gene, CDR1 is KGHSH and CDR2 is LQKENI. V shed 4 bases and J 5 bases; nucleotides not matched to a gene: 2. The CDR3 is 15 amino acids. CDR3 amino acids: CASSRTSGGRDTQYF. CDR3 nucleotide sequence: TGTGCCAGCTCACGGACTAGCGGGGGGCGAGATACGCAGTATTTT.

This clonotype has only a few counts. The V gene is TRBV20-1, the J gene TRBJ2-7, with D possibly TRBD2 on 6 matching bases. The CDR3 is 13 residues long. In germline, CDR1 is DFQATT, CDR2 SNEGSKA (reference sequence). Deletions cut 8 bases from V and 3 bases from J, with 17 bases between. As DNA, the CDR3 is TGCAGTCCATTTACGGCGGGAAGCTACGAGCAGTACTTC. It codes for CSPFTAGSYEQYF.

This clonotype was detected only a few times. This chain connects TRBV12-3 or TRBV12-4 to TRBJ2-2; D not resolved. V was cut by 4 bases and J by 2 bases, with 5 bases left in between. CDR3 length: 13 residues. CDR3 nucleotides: TGTGCCAGCAGTTACTACAACACCGGGGAGCTGTTTTTT. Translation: CASSYYNTGELFF.

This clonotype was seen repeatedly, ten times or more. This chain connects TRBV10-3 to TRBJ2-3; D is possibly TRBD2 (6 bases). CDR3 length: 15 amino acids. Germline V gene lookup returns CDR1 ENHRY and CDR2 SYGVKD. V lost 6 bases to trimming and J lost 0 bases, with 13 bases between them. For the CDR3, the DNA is TGTGCCATCAGCGCCTCAGGGACTAGCACAGATACGCAGTATTTT. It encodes CAISASGTSTDTQYF.

CDR3 protein: CASSGGGVRADEQYF. The CDR3 DNA reads TGCGCCAGCAGCGGGGGCGGAGTACGTGCCGACGAGCAGTACTTC. The chain has TRBV5-1 and TRBJ2-7; possible D gene TRBD1, 6 bases. Germline V lookup: CDR1 SGHRS, CDR2 YFSETQ. The CDR3 covers 15 residues. Between the trimmed V and J ends, which lost 4 bases and 5 bases, there was a span of 19 bases.

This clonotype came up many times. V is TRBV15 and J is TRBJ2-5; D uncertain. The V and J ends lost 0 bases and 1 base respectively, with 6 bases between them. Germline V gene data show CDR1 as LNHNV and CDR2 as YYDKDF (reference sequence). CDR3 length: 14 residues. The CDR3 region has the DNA TGTGCCACCAGCAGAGATATGGCCCAAGAGACCCAGTACTTC. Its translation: CATSRDMAQETQYF.

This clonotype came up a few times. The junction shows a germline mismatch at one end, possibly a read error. CDR3 sequence: CASSLAGTESSYNEQFF. The CDR3 DNA is TGTGCTAGCAGCTTAGCCGGGACAGAGAGCTCCTACAATGAGCAGTTCTTC. The genes are TRBV7-7 and TRBJ2-1; 7 positions agree with TRBD1. Germline CDR1 and CDR2: SSHAT and FNYEAQ (reference sequence). The CDR3 extends over 17 amino acids.

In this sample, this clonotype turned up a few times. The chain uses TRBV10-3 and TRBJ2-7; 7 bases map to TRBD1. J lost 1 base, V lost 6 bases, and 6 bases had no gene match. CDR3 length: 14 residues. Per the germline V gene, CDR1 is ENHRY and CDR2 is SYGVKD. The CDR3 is CAISPRQGSYEQYF. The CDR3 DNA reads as TGTGCCATCAGCCCAAGACAGGGTTCCTACGAGCAGTACTTC.

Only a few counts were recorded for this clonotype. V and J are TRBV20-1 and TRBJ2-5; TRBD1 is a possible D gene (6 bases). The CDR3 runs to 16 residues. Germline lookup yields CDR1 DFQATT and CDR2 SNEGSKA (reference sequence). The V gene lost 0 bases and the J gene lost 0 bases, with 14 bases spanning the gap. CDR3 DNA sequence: TGCAGTGCTAGAGATCCGGCCGAGGGGGACCAAGAGACCCAGTACTTC. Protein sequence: CSARDPAEGDQETQYF.